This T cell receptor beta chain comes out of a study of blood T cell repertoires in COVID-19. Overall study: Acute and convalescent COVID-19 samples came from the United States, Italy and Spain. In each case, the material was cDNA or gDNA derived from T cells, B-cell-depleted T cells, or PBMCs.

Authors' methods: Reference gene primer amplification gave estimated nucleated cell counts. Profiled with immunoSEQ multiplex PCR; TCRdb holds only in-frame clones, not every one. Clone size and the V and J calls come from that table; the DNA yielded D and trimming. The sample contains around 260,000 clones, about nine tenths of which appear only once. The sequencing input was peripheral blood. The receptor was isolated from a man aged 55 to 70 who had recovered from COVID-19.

CDR3 bases: TGCGCCAGCAGCCTCGGGAGGGAGGTAAAGAATGAGCAGTTCTTC. Protein product: CASSLGREVKNEQFF. The chain employs TRBV10-1 and TRBJ2-1; TRBD2 agrees at 8 bases. Germline values: CDR1 WNHNN, CDR2 SYGVQD (reference sequence). The ends lost 6 bases at V and 7 bases at J; junction bases unmatched: 11. The CDR3 is made up of 15 amino acids.